This T cell receptor (beta chain) was captured in a study of blood T cell repertoires in COVID-19. On the study more broadly: T cells, B-cell-depleted T cells, or PBMCs provided the cDNA or gDNA that served as material.

How the authors handled the data: Counts of nucleated cells, estimated from reference gene primer amplification, were obtained. Using immunoSEQ multiplex PCR, the repertoire was profiled, and TCRdb retains in-frame clones only, with some absent. D and trimming were read from the DNA, whereas the V and J calls and clone size are those reported in that table. The sample records some 120,000 clones, around 77% being singletons. The origin of this receptor is a human donor in a cohort sampled during active COVID-19. Sequencing used peripheral blood.

The DNA of the CDR3 is TGTGCCAGCACCGAAACGATTGGGCTCGGTCAGCCCCAGCATTTT. Its protein is CASTETIGLGQPQHF. J is TRBJ1-5 and V is TRBV6-5; D unresolved. Germline V gene data show CDR1 as MNHEY and CDR2 as SVGAGI. CDR3 length: 15 residues. V lost 7 bases to trimming and J lost 6 bases, with 19 bases between them.